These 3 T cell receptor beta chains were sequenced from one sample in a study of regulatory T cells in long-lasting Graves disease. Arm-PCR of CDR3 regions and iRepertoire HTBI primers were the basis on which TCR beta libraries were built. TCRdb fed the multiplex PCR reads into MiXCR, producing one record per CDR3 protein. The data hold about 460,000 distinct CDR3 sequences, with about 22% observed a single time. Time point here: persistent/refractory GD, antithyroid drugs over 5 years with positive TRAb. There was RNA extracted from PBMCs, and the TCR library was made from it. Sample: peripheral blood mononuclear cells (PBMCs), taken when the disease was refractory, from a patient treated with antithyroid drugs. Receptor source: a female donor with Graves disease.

The CDR3 bases are TGTGCCAGCAGCTACCGGGGGGGCATCCAAGAGACCCAGTACTTC. Protein: CASSYRGGIQETQYF. The chain uses TRBV5-6 and TRBJ2-5; 8 nucleotides agree with TRBD2. This CDR3 spans 15 amino acids. V trimming: 3 bases; J trimming: 1 base; junction bases outside the gene matches: 5. Looked up from germline, CDR1 is SGHDT and CDR2 is YYEEEE.

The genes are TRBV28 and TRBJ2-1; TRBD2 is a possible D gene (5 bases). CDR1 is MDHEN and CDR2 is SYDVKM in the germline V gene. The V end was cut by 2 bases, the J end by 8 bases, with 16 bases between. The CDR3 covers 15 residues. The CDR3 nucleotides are TGTGCCAGCAGTTTAACCCCTGGGAGTGGCGATGAGCAGTTCTTC. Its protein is CASSLTPGSGDEQFF.

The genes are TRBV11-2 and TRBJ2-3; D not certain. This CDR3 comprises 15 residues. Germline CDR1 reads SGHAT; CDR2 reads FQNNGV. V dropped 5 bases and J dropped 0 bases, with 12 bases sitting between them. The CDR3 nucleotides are TGTGCCAGCAGCCGGACCGTTTCTAGCACAGATACGCAGTATTTT. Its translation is CASSRTVSSTDTQYF.